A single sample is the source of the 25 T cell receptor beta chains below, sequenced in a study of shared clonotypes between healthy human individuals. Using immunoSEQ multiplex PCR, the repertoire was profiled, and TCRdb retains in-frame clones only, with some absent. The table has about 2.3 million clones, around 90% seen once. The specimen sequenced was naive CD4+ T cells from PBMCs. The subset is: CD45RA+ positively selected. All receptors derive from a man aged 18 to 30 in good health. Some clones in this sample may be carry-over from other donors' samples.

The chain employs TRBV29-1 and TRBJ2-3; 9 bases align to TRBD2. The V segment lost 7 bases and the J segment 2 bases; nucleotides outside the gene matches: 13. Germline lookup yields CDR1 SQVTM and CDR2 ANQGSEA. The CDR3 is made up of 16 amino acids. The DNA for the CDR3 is TGCAGCGGAGACCGCGGGAGGGTCGGAGACACAGATACGCAGTATTTT. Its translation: CSGDRGRVGDTDTQYF.

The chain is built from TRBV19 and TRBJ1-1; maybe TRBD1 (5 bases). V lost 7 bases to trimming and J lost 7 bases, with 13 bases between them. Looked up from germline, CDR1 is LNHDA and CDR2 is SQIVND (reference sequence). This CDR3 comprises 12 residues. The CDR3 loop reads CASNTWGSEAFF. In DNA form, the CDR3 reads TGTGCCAGTAACACTTGGGGGAGTGAAGCTTTCTTT.

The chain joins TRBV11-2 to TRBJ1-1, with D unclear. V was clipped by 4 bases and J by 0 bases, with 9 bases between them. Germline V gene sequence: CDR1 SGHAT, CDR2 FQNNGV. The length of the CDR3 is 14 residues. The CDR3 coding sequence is TGTGCCAGCAGCTCCGGGCGACTGAACACTGAAGCTTTCTTT. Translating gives CASSSGRLNTEAFF.

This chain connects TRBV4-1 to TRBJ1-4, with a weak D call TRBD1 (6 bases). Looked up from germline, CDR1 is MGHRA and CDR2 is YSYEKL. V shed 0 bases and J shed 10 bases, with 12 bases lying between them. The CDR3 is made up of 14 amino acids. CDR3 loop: CASSQEGQARKLFF. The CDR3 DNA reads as TGCGCCAGCAGCCAAGAGGGACAAGCAAGAAAACTGTTTTTT.

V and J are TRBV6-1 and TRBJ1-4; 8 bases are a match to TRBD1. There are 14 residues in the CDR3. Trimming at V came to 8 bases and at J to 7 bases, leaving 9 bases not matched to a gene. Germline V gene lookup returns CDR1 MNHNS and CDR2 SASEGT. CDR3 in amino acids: CASEFRGPGEKLFF. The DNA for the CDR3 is TGTGCCAGCGAGTTCAGGGGGCCTGGTGAAAAACTGTTTTTT.

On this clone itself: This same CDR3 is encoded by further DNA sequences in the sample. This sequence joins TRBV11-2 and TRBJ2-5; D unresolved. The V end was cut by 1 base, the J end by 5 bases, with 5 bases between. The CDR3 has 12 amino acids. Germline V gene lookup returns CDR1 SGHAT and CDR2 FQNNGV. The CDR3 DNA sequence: TGTGCCAGCAGCTTAGTAAGGGAGACCCAGTACTTC. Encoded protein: CASSLVRETQYF.

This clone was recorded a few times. The CDR3 reads CASSWDGNYGYTF. The CDR3 DNA reads as TGTGCCAGCAGTTGGGACGGGAACTATGGCTACACCTTC. The gene calls are TRBV27 and TRBJ1-2, with D possibly being TRBD1 (5 bases). Germline assignment: CDR1 MNHEY and CDR2 SMNVEV (reference sequence). The CDR3 is 13 residues long. V gave up 4 bases and J gave up 2 bases, with 8 bases separating them.

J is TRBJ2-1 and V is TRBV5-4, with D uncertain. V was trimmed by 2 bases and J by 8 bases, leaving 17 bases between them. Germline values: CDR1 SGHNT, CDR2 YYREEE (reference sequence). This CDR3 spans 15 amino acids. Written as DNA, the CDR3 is TGTGCCAGCAGCTTTGGTGGGTCCCATGGGGATGAGCAGTTCTTC. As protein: CASSFGGSHGDEQFF. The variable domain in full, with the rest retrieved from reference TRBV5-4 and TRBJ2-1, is ETGVTQSPTHLIKTRGQQVTLRCSSQSGHNTVSWYQQALGQGPQFIFQYYREEENGRGNFPPRFSGLQFPNYSSELNVNALELDDSALYLCASSFGGSHGDEQFFGPGTRLTVL.

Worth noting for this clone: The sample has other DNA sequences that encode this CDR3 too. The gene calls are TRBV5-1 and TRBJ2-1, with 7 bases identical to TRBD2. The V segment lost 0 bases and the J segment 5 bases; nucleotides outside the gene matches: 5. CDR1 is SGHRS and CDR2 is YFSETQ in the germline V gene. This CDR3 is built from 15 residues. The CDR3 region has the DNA TGCGCCAGCAGCTTGGGGCTAGCGGATGACAATGAGCAGTTCTTC. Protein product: CASSLGLADDNEQFF.

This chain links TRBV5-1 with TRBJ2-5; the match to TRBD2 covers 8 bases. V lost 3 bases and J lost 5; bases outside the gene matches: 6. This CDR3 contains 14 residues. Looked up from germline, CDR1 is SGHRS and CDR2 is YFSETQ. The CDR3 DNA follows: TGCGCCAGCAGCTCCGGGACTAGGAAGGAGACCCAGTACTTC. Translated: CASSSGTRKETQYF.

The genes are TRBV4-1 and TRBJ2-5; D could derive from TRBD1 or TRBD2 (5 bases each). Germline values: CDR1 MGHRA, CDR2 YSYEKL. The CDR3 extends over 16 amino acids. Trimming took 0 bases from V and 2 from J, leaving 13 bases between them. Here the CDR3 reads CASSQDYGGRQETQYF. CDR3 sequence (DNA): TGCGCCAGCAGCCAAGATTATGGGGGACGACAAGAGACCCAGTACTTC.

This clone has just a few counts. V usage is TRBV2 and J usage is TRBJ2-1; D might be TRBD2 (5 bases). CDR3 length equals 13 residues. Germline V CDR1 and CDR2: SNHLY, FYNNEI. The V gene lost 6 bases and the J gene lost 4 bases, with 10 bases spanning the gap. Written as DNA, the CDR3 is TGTGCCAGCAGGAGGGAGATATACAATGAGCAGTTCTTC. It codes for CASRREIYNEQFF.

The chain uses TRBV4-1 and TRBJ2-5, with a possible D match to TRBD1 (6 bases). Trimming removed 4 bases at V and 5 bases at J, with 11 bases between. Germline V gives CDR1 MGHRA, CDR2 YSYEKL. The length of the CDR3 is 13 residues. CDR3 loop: CASSPRQGETQYF. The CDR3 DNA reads TGCGCCAGCAGCCCTCGGCAGGGGGAGACCCAGTACTTC.

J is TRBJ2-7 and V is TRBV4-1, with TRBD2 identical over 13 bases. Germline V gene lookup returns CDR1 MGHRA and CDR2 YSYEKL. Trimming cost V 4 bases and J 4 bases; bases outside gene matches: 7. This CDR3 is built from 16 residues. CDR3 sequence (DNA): TGCGCCAGCAGCCCTCCGGGACTAGCGGGATTGTACGAGCAGTACTTC. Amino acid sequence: CASSPPGLAGLYEQYF.

For the CDR3, the DNA is TGTGCCAGTAGTGAACCAGGGTCGGCGCATTTCGGGGAGCTGTTTTTT. This gives the protein CASSEPGSAHFGELFF. The V and J genes are TRBV19 and TRBJ2-2, with D possibly being TRBD1 (5 bases). Per germline, CDR1 LNHDA and CDR2 SQIVND (reference sequence). The V end was cut by 5 bases, the J end by 7 bases, with 20 bases between. CDR3 length: 16 amino acids. The full variable domain, completed using reference TRBV19 and TRBJ2-2, is DGGITQSPKYLFRKEGQNVTLSCEQNLNHDAMYWYRQDPGQGLRLIYYSQIVNDFQKGDIAEGYSVSREKKESFPLTVTSAQKNPTAFYLCASSEPGSAHFGELFFGEGSRLTVL.

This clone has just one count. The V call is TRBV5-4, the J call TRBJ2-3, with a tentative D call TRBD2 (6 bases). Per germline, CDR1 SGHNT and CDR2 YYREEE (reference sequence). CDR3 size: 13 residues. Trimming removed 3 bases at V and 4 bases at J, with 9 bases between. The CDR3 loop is CASSSPGADTQYF. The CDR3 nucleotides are TGTGCCAGCAGCTCGCCGGGGGCAGATACGCAGTATTTT. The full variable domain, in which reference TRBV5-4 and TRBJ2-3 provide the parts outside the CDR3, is ETGVTQSPTHLIKTRGQQVTLRCSSQSGHNTVSWYQQALGQGPQFIFQYYREEENGRGNFPPRFSGLQFPNYSSELNVNALELDDSALYLCASSSPGADTQYFGPGTRLTVL.

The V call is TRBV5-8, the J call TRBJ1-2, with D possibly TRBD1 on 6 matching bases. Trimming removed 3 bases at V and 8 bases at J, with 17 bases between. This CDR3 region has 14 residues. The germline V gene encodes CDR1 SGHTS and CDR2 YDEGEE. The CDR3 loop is CASSSQGLSLGYTF. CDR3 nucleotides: TGTGCCAGCAGCTCCCAGGGGCTGAGTCTGGGCTACACCTTC.

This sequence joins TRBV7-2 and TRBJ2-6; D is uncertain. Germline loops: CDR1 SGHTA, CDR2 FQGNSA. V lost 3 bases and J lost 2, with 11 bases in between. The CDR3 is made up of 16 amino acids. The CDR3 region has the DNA TGTGCCAGCAGCTTTTCACTTATGGCTGGGGCCAACGTCCTGACTTTC. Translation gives CASSFSLMAGANVLTF.

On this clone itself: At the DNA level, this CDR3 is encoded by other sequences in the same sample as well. The CDR3 is CASRLAGGETQYF. CDR3 bases: TGTGCCAGCAGACTAGCGGGAGGTGAGACCCAGTACTTC. The chain is built from TRBV6-6 and TRBJ2-5; the match to TRBD2 covers 12 bases. J gave up 5 bases and V 6 bases, and 1 base lay outside the gene matches. The CDR3 runs 13 residues. CDR1 is MNHNY and CDR2 is SVGAGI in the germline V gene (reference sequence).

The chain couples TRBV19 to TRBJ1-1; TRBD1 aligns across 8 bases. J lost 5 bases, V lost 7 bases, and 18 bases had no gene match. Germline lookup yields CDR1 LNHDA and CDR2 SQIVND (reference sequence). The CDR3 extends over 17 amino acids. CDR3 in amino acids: CASTDWWQGAGRTEAFF. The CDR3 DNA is TGTGCCAGTACCGATTGGTGGCAGGGGGCTGGTAGGACTGAAGCTTTCTTT.

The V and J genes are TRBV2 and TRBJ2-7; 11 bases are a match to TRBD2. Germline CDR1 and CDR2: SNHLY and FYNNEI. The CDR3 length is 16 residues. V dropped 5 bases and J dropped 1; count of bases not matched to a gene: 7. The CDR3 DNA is TGTGCCAGCAGTCCACTACTAGCGGGAGCTTCCTACGAGCAGTACTTC. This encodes CASSPLLAGASYEQYF.

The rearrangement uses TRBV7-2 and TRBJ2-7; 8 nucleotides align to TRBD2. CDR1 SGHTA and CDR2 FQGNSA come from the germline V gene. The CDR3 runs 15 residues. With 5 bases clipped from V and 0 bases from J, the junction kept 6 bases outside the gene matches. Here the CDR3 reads CASSPLAGVSYEQYF. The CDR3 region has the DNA TGTGCCAGCAGCCCCCTAGCGGGTGTCTCCTACGAGCAGTACTTC.

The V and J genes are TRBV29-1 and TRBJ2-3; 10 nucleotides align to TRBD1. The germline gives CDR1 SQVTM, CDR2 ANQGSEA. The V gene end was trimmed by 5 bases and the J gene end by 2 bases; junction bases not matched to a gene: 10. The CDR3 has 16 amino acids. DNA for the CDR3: TGCAGCGTTAATAAACAGGGACAGGGGCACACAGATACGCAGTATTTT. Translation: CSVNKQGQGHTDTQYF.

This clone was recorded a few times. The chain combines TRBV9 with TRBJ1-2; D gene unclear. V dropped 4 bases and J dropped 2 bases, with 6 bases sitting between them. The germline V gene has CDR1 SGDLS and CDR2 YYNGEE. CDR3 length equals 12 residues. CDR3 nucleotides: TGTGCCAGCAGCTCTGTGAACTATGGCTACACCTTC. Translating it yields CASSSVNYGYTF. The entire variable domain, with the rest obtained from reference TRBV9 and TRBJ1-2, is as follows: DSGVTQTPKHLITATGQRVTLRCSPRSGDLSVYWYQQSLDQGLQFLIQYYNGEERAKGNILERFSAQQFPDLHSELNLSSLELGDSALYFCASSSVNYGYTFGSGTRLTVV.

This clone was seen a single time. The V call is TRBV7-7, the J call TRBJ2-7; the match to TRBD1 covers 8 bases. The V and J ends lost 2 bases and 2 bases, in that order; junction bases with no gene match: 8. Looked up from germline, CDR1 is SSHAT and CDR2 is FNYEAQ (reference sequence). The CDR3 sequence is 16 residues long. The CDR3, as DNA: TGTGCCAGCAGCTTATCTCCCGGGACAGGCACCTACGAGCAGTACTTC. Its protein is CASSLSPGTGTYEQYF.